This TCR beta chain came from a study of cytomegalovirus exposure and HLA in healthy donors. Study overall: Out of approximately 170 million T cells, an earlier analysis found over 90 million unique TCR beta sequences in total.

The CDR3 sequence is 15 residues long. CDR1 is SGHRS, CDR2 YFSETQ, per germline. V shed 0 bases, J shed 2 bases, and the junction held 2 bases outside the gene matches. PCR employed 60 Vbeta and 13 Jbeta primers. The repertoire was sequenced with immunoSEQ multiplex PCR; TCRdb's copy has only in-frame clones and lacks some. The sample shows under 130,000 clones, roughly 79% of them seen only once. About this clone: What it binds is unknown.

Notes on the study in general: The study flagged 150 to 200 TCR beta chains as cytomegalovirus-associated. Sequencing likely generated an artifact that appeared as a cluster of highly shared sequence variants. Among TCR beta chains of equal frequency, HLA-associated ones were more clonally expanded in a later analysis.

The chain uses TRBV5-1 and TRBJ2-3; TRBD2 matches 8 bases. The material sequenced was PBMCs. This sequence originates from a male donor in good health and CMV-seronegative. Here the CDR3 reads CASSLAAGATDTQYF. The CDR3 DNA reads as TGCGCCAGCAGCTTGGCAGCGGGAGCCACAGATACGCAGTATTTT.